These 7 T cell receptor beta chains came from one sample sequenced in a study of shared clonotypes between healthy human individuals (dated by TCRdb to 2020 to 2022). Library preparation used the immunoSEQ multiplex PCR assay. Imported from immuneACCESS, the table was reduced by TCRdb to in-frame sequences with V and J called. These copies leave out some clones; in studies compared against another copy, an unresolved V gene accounts for under half, and the cause of the remainder is not known. This sample comprises about 2 million clones, about 94% of them detected only once. The ten largest clones take up 0.9% to 1.5% of the sample. CD8 naive samples were CD45RO-negative cells positively selected for CCR7, giving a CD45RA+CCR7+ population that excluded TemRA cells. Input material: naive CD8+ T cells sorted from blood. The cell subset or site label of this sample denotes: CD45RA+CCR7+. The origin of the receptors is a man younger than 30 in good health.

The chain combines TRBV10-3 with TRBJ1-2; D is perhaps TRBD1 (5 bases). This CDR3 contains 13 residues. Looked up from germline, CDR1 is ENHRY and CDR2 is SYGVKD. With 9 bases removed from V and 0 bases from J, the gap between germline ends came to 11 bases. CDR3 region: CAIRTTSNYGYTF. The CDR3, as DNA: TGTGCCATAAGGACAACCTCTAACTATGGCTACACCTTC.

This clone was detected once. This rearrangement joins TRBV5-6 to TRBJ2-1, with TRBD1 identical over 7 bases. The junction had 18 bases not matched to a gene; V was cut back by 6 bases and J by 6 bases. Germline CDR1 is SGHDT and CDR2 is YYEEEE. This CDR3 region has 17 residues. CDR3 in amino acids: CASTPEGAFSLINEQFF. The CDR3 DNA reads TGTGCCAGCACTCCCGAGGGGGCGTTCTCATTGATCAATGAGCAGTTCTTC.

The V call is TRBV10-3, the J call TRBJ2-2, with D perhaps TRBD1 or TRBD2 (5 bases each). CDR3 size: 16 residues. Germline-derived CDR1 and CDR2 are ENHRY and SYGVKD. V was trimmed by 4 bases and J by 4 bases, leaving 16 bases between them. CDR3 DNA sequence: TGTGCCATCAGTGGAATTGGGGGAACGAGCACCGGGGAGCTGTTTTTT. It is translated as CAISGIGGTSTGELFF.

Turning to this clone: This sample also contains other DNA sequences that code for the same CDR3. The rearrangement joins TRBV5-4 to TRBJ2-1; the D is unclear. This CDR3 region has 12 residues. V lost 0 bases and J 7 bases, leaving 5 bases between the germline ends. CDR1 and CDR2 from the germline V gene are SGHNT and YYREEE (reference sequence). Here the CDR3 DNA reads TGTGCCAGCAGCTTGGGGGTAAATGAGCAGTTCTTC. As protein: CASSLGVNEQFF.

The chain joins TRBV7-6 to TRBJ2-7; tentatively, D is TRBD1 (5 bases). Germline lookup yields CDR1 SGHVS and CDR2 FNYEAQ. The V and J ends lost 5 bases and 1 base respectively, with 12 bases between them. This CDR3 has 14 residues. The CDR3 here is CASSHRTESYEQYF. CDR3 in DNA: TGTGCCAGCAGCCACAGGACGGAGTCCTACGAGCAGTACTTC.

Regarding this clone: The sample contains more than one DNA sequence encoding this CDR3. The chain has TRBV5-6 and TRBJ1-5, with D perhaps TRBD1 (5 bases). V lost 0 bases and J 6 bases, leaving 7 bases between the germline ends. Germline CDR1 SGHDT, CDR2 YYEEEE. CDR3 length equals 13 residues. CDR3: CASSLGGIQPQHF. For the CDR3, the DNA is TGTGCCAGCAGCTTGGGGGGGATTCAGCCCCAGCATTTT.

The chain links TRBV11-2 to TRBJ1-4, with 9 bases that match TRBD1. CDR3 length: 16 amino acids. With 3 bases clipped from V and 6 bases from J, the junction kept 8 bases outside the gene matches. CDR1 SGHAT and CDR2 FQNNGV come from the germline V gene. CDR3: CASSLPQGAPYEKLFF. The CDR3 region has the DNA TGTGCCAGCAGCTTGCCACAGGGGGCGCCTTATGAAAAACTGTTTTTT.